These 29 T cell receptor beta chains were sequenced from one sample in a study of molecular identifiers for immune sequencing clone quantification. TCRdb re-called the PCR reads with MiXCR, one entry per CDR3 protein. Among some 650,000 distinct CDR3 sequences, about 20% were seen once, and the ten largest hold approximately 0.9%. The sequencing input was naive CD8+ T cells from blood, with Jurkat cell RNA spiked in. The subset denotes: FACS-sorted CD8+CD4-CCR7+CD45RA+ naive T cells. All receptors derive from a human donor in good health. Some libraries in this study had Jurkat cell RNA spiked in.

This clonotype was counted many times. The chain couples TRBV20-1 to TRBJ2-7, with 10 bases matching TRBD1. This CDR3 has 16 residues. The germline V gene has CDR1 DFQATT and CDR2 SNEGSKA (reference sequence). J gave up 0 bases and V 1 base, and 6 bases lay outside the gene matches. The CDR3 sequence: CSARAGTGANSYEQYF. The CDR3 DNA reads TGCAGTGCTAGAGCCGGGACAGGGGCCAACTCCTACGAGCAGTACTTC.

Many counts were recorded for this clonotype. The chain uses TRBV29-1 and TRBJ2-1, with 11 bases identical to TRBD1. The V and J ends lost 4 bases and 10 bases, in that order; junction bases with no gene match: 3. This CDR3 is 12 amino acids long. The germline V gene encodes CDR1 SQVTM and CDR2 ANQGSEA. CDR3 residues: CSVGTGGSEQFF. CDR3 DNA sequence: TGCAGCGTTGGGACAGGGGGCAGCGAGCAGTTCTTC.

Many counts were recorded for this clonotype. The chain joins TRBV11-2 to TRBJ2-3; D is ambiguous. This CDR3 has 17 amino acids. The V gene's germline CDR1 is SGHAT and CDR2 FQNNGV. Trimming shortened V by 1 base and J by 2 bases, and 16 bases separated the two germline ends. The CDR3 loop reads CASSLVLRQPLTDTQYF. CDR3 coding DNA: TGTGCCAGCAGCTTAGTTCTTAGACAACCACTCACAGATACGCAGTATTTT.

This clonotype was counted ten times or more. This chain joins TRBV3-1 and TRBJ2-5, with D unresolved. The CDR3 extends over 12 amino acids. The germline V gene encodes CDR1 LGHDT and CDR2 YNNKEL (reference sequence). V shed 2 bases and J shed 5 bases, with 6 bases lying between them. The CDR3 DNA follows: TGTGCCAGCAGCCAACTCCGGGAGACCCAGTACTTC. This encodes CASSQLRETQYF.

The chain joins TRBV6-5 to TRBJ1-2; no firm D call. Germline assignment: CDR1 MNHEY and CDR2 SVGAGI. Trimming shortened V by 2 bases and J by 7 bases, and 11 bases separated the two germline ends. CDR3 length equals 13 residues. For the CDR3, the DNA is TGTGCCAGCAGTTACCGGTCCTTGGGTGGCTACACCTTC. It specifies CASSYRSLGGYTF.

In its sample, this clonotype was seen a few times. The chain links TRBV7-9 to TRBJ1-2; D might be TRBD1 (5 bases). V lost 5 bases, J lost 2 bases, and 12 bases lay in between. Germline V CDR1 and CDR2: SEHNR, FQNEAQ (reference sequence). The CDR3 loop spans 14 amino acids. The CDR3 loop reads CASSQGVVNYGYTF. CDR3 DNA sequence: TGTGCCAGCAGCCAGGGAGTAGTAAACTATGGCTACACCTTC.

This clonotype was observed at least ten times. The rearrangement links TRBV6-2 or TRBV6-3 to TRBJ2-2; D is possibly TRBD1 (5 bases). Trimming left V 4 bases short and J 2 bases short, with 8 bases between. CDR1 and CDR2 (germline): MNHEY, SVGEGT. The CDR3 has 14 amino acids. The DNA for the CDR3 is TGTGCCAGCAGTTCAGGGTTTAACACCGGGGAGCTGTTTTTT. Translation gives CASSSGFNTGELFF.

Ten or more counts support this clonotype. The chain recombines TRBV3-1 with TRBJ2-7; perhaps TRBD2 as D (6 bases). The CDR3 consists of 14 residues. Trimming cost V 4 bases and J 2 bases, with 12 bases left between them. CDR1 and CDR2 (germline): LGHDT, YNNKEL (reference sequence). CDR3 loop: CASSPVRGPYEQYF. CDR3 coding DNA: TGTGCCAGCAGCCCGGTGCGGGGCCCCTACGAGCAGTACTTC.

This clonotype was detected ten times or more. V gene TRBV5-1 combines with J gene TRBJ2-7; 7 bases agree with TRBD1. V was pared by 3 bases and J by 2 bases, with 5 bases of the junction left unmatched. Germline CDR1 SGHRS, CDR2 YFSETQ. The CDR3 has 14 amino acids. In DNA, the CDR3 is TGCGCCAGCAGCTGGGTGACAGGGACCTACGAGCAGTACTTC. Translating gives CASSWVTGTYEQYF. The full variable domain, in which reference TRBV5-1 and TRBJ2-7 provide the parts outside the CDR3, is KAGVTQTPRYLIKTRGQQVTLSCSPISGHRSVSWYQQTPGQGLQFLFEYFSETQRNKGNFPGRFSGRQFSNSRSEMNVSTLELGDSALYLCASSWVTGTYEQYFGPGTRLTVT.

This clonotype was picked up many times. The gene calls are TRBV2 and TRBJ1-4, with TRBD1 as a possible D gene (6 bases). CDR1 is SNHLY, CDR2 FYNNEI, per germline. This CDR3 contains 13 residues. The V end lost 6 bases, the J end lost 7 bases, and 12 bases lay between the germline ends. For the CDR3, the DNA is TGTGCCAGCAGACAGGGATCCGGTGAAAAACTGTTTTTT. This sequence encodes CASRQGSGEKLFF.

A single count supports this clonotype. The rearrangement links TRBV20-1 to TRBJ1-2; 7 nucleotides agree with TRBD1. CDR1 is DFQATT and CDR2 is SNEGSKA in the germline V gene (reference sequence). Trimming took 5 bases from V and 6 from J; bases not matched to a gene: 9. The CDR3 contains 13 residues. The CDR3 DNA is TGCAGTGCTGGTCCCCCCGACAGGGATGGCTACACCTTC. This translates into CSAGPPDRDGYTF.

V gene TRBV4-3 combines with J gene TRBJ2-1, with TRBD1 matching 8 bases. There are 15 residues in the CDR3. The junction had 6 bases not matched to a gene; V was cut back by 0 bases and J by 8 bases. Per germline, CDR1 LGHNA and CDR2 YSLEER. The CDR3 DNA is TGCGCCAGCAGCCAAGATCGGCAGGGGGCTTATGAGCAGTTCTTC. This encodes CASSQDRQGAYEQFF.

This clonotype appeared many times. This chain connects TRBV4-2 to TRBJ2-1, with 7 bases identical to TRBD2. Trimming at V came to 3 bases and at J to 2 bases, leaving 7 bases not matched to a gene. This CDR3 comprises 16 residues. Germline-derived CDR1 and CDR2 are LGHNA and YNFKEQ. The CDR3 region is CASSHGGTTTYNEQFF. CDR3 bases: TGTGCCAGCAGCCATGGTGGGACTACTACCTACAATGAGCAGTTCTTC.

This clonotype came up many times. The chain carries TRBV23-1 and TRBJ1-5; 7 bases are a match to TRBD1. TRBV23-1 is recorded as an ORF, its role being uncertain. V gave up 3 bases and J gave up 1 base; unmatched junction bases: 6. This CDR3 region has 16 residues. The CDR3 sequence: CASSHQPRGSNQPQHF. CDR3 nucleotide sequence: TGCGCCAGCAGTCACCAGCCCAGGGGGAGCAATCAGCCCCAGCATTTT.

For this clonotype: With a much larger clone just one base away, this may be a read error. The rearrangement joins TRBV4-1 to TRBJ2-7; no firm D call. CDR3 size: 13 residues. The V gene's germline CDR1 is MGHRA and CDR2 YSYEKL. With 5 bases removed from V and 7 bases from J, the gap between germline ends came to 15 bases. The CDR3 region is CASSSTSFREQYF. The CDR3 DNA sequence: TGCGCCAGCAGCTCCACCTCGTTCCGGGAGCAGTACTTC.

The chain joins TRBV14 to TRBJ1-6; D is unresolved. In germline, CDR1 is SGHDN, CDR2 FVKESK. The CDR3 loop spans 16 amino acids. Between the trimmed V and J ends, which lost 6 bases and 11 bases, there was a span of 23 bases. CDR3 bases: TGTGCCAGCAGTCAAAGCTCCCCTCAGTTGAATCCACCCCTCCACTTT. This codes for CASSQSSPQLNPPLHF.

To note about this clonotype: One junction end disagrees with the germline gene, perhaps due to a read error. This chain connects TRBV20-1 to TRBJ2-7, with 13 bases fitting TRBD2. CDR1 is DFQATT, CDR2 SNEGSKA, per germline (reference sequence). This CDR3 spans 13 amino acids. Here the CDR3 DNA reads TGCTGTGCACGGACTAGCGGGAGCTACGAGCAGTACTTC. Protein product: CCARTSGSYEQYF.

This chain links TRBV5-3 with TRBJ2-3; 7 nucleotides match TRBD2. TRBV5-3 is classed as an ORF, of uncertain function. The CDR3 totals 15 residues. The J segment lost 1 base and the V segment lost 8 bases, leaving 10 bases of the junction unmatched. CDR3 region: CASNRGTSGTDTQYF. In nucleotides, the CDR3 is TGTGCCAGCAACCGAGGAACTAGCGGCACAGATACGCAGTATTTT.

This clonotype was observed at least ten times. V gene TRBV2 combines with J gene TRBJ2-1, with D unresolved. The CDR3 length is 13 residues. V gave up 2 bases and J gave up 9 bases, with 11 bases separating them. Germline values: CDR1 SNHLY, CDR2 FYNNEI. CDR3 protein: CASSEPLIGEQFF. The DNA for the CDR3 is TGTGCCAGCAGTGAACCTCTGATCGGTGAGCAGTTCTTC. Combining the CDR3 with reference TRBV2 and TRBJ2-1 gives the whole variable domain EPEVTQTPSHQVTQMGQEVILRCVPISNHLYFYWYRQILGQKVEFLVSFYNNEISEKSEIFDDQFSVERPDGSNFTLKIRSTKLEDSAMYFCASSEPLIGEQFFGPGTRLTVL.

This clonotype was observed many times. One junction end does not reproduce the germline sequence, and a read error may be involved. CDR3 loop: CASSYGDRPSPEAFF. CDR3 DNA sequence: TGTGCCAGCAGCTACGGGGACAGACCCTCTCCTGAGGCTTTCTTT. The V gene is TRBV7-9, the J gene TRBJ1-1, with TRBD1 matching over 7 bases. CDR3 size: 15 residues. Per germline, CDR1 SEHNR and CDR2 FQNEAQ (reference sequence).

Comment on this clonotype: At one of its ends the junction is not consistent with the germline gene, which may arise from a read error. The chain has TRBV5-6 and TRBJ2-1; weak D call: TRBD1 (6 bases). Germline assignment: CDR1 SGHDT and CDR2 YYEEEE. The CDR3 spans 14 residues. The CDR3 is CAGSWGHFRDEQFF. The CDR3 coding sequence is TGTGCCGGCAGCTGGGGACATTTTCGGGATGAGCAGTTCTTC. Variable domain in full (rest from reference TRBV5-6 and TRBJ2-1): DAGVTQSPTHLIKTRGQQVTLRCSPKSGHDTVSWYQQALGQGPQFIFQYYEEEERQRGNFPDRFSGHQFPNYSSELNVNALLLGDSALYLCAGSWGHFRDEQFFGPGTRLTVL.

This clonotype was seen repeatedly, ten times or more. The gene calls are TRBV28 and TRBJ2-3; perhaps TRBD2 as D (6 bases). This CDR3 is built from 14 residues. CDR1 and CDR2 from the germline V gene are MDHEN and SYDVKM. Trimming removed 2 bases from V and 2 bases from J, with 8 bases in between. The CDR3 sequence is CASSLTGATDTQYF. The DNA for the CDR3 is TGTGCCAGCAGTTTAACGGGAGCCACAGATACGCAGTATTTT.

The V and J genes are TRBV27 and TRBJ1-1, with D perhaps matching TRBD1 (6 bases). The CDR3 sequence is 14 residues long. The germline V and J ends were trimmed by 5 bases and 6 bases, with 16 bases remaining between them. Germline CDR1 is MNHEY and CDR2 is SMNVEV (reference sequence). The chain's CDR3 is CASSGDGGAAEAFF. The CDR3 nucleotides read TGTGCCAGCAGTGGGGATGGGGGCGCGGCTGAAGCTTTCTTT.

There are many counts of this clonotype. The rearrangement joins TRBV6-2 or TRBV6-3 to TRBJ2-7; 9 bases are a match to TRBD1. Germline CDR1 reads MNHEY; CDR2 reads SVGEGT. J was trimmed by 5 bases and V by 6 bases; bases with no gene match: 5. This CDR3 comprises 13 residues. The CDR3 region is CASRPQGADEQYF. The CDR3 coding sequence is TGTGCCAGCAGACCACAGGGGGCCGACGAGCAGTACTTC.

This clonotype was counted many times. CDR3 protein: CASSQESTRLYEQYF. The CDR3 nucleotides are TGTGCCAGCAGCCAAGAGTCAACTCGTCTCTACGAGCAGTACTTC. The chain uses TRBV14 and TRBJ2-7; D is unclear. Germline V gene data show CDR1 as SGHDN and CDR2 as FVKESK. The CDR3 consists of 15 residues. V was pared by 0 bases and J by 3 bases, with 12 bases between.

A note on this clonotype: A read error is possible here, since a much larger clone lies one base away. The rearrangement links TRBV25-1 to TRBJ2-7; 8 bases agree with TRBD1. This CDR3 spans 14 amino acids. Per the germline V gene, CDR1 is MGHDK and CDR2 is SYGVNS. CDR3: CAGSFTGGVNEQYF. In nucleotides, the CDR3 is TGTGCCGGCAGTTTTACAGGGGGTGTCAACGAGCAGTACTTC.

This clonotype was picked up many times. The genes are TRBV28 and TRBJ2-7, with 8 positions matching TRBD1. Per germline, CDR1 MDHEN and CDR2 SYDVKM. This CDR3 spans 15 amino acids. The V and J ends lost 5 bases and 6 bases, in that order; junction bases with no gene match: 12. The CDR3 DNA reads TGTGCCAGCAGTCGAGTTTGGGACAGGAACACCGAGCAGTACTTC. This encodes CASSRVWDRNTEQYF. Drawing the rest from reference TRBV28 and TRBJ2-7, the complete variable domain is DVKVTQSSRYLVKRTGEKVFLECVQDMDHENMFWYRQDPGLGLRLIYFSYDVKMKEKGDIPEGYSVSREKKERFSLILESASTNQTSMYLCASSRVWDRNTEQYFGPGTRLTVT.

This clonotype was counted many times. V and J are TRBV28 and TRBJ2-5, with D maybe TRBD1 (6 bases). The V end was cut by 3 bases, the J end by 5 bases, with 13 bases between. Germline CDR1 reads MDHEN; CDR2 reads SYDVKM. This CDR3 is built from 14 residues. CDR3 coding DNA: TGTGCCAGCAGTTTTTACAGGGCAGGGGAGACCCAGTACTTC. Residues: CASSFYRAGETQYF.

This clonotype showed up many times. This chain joins TRBV20-1 and TRBJ1-1; 9 bases line up with TRBD1. V trimming: 3 bases; J trimming: 9 bases; junction bases outside the gene matches: 8. CDR1 is DFQATT, CDR2 SNEGSKA, per germline (reference sequence). CDR3 size: 13 residues. The CDR3 here is CSASPVDRGKAFF. The CDR3 bases are TGCAGTGCTAGTCCCGTGGACAGGGGCAAAGCTTTCTTT.